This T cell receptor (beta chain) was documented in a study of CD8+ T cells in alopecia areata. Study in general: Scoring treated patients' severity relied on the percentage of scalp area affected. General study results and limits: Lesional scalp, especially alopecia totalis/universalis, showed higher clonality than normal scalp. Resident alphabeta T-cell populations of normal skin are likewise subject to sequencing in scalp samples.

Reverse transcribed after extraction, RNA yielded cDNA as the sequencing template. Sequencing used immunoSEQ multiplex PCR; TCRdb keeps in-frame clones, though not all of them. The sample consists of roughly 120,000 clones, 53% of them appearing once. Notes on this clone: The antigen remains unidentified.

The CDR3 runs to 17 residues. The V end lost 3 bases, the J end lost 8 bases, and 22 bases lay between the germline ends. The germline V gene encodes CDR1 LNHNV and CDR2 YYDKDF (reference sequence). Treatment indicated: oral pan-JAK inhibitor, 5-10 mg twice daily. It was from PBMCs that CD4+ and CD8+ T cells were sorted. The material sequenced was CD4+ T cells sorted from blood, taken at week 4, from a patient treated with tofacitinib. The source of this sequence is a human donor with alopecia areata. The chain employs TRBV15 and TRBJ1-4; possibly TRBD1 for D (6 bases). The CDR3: CATSRARTGQRHEKLFF. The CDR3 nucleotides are TGTGCCACCAGCAGGGCCCGAACCGGACAGAGGCACGAAAAACTGTTTTTT.